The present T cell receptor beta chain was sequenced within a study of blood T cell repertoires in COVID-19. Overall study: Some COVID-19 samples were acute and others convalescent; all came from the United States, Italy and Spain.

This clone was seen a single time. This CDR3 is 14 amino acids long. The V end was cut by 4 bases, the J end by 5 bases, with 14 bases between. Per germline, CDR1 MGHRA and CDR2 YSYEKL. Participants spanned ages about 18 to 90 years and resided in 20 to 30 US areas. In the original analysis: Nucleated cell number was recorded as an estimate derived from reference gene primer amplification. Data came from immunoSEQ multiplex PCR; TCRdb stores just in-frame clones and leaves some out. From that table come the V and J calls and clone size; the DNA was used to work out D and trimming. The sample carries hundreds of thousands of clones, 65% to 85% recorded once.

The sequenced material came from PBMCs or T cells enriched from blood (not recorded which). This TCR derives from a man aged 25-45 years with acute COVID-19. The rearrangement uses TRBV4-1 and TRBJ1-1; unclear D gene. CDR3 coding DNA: TGCGCCAGCAGCCGAAACCCTGGCGGGACTGAAGCTTTCTTT. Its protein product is CASSRNPGGTEAFF.